Following are 11 T cell receptor beta chains from one sample sequenced in a study of blood T cell repertoires in COVID-19. Sequencing was performed with immunoSEQ multiplex PCR; in TCRdb, only in-frame clones are kept and a portion is missing. The sample yields about 300,000 clones, roughly 86% seen once. The source material was peripheral blood. Receptors originate from a woman in her 50s with acute or convalescent COVID-19.

V gene TRBV18 combines with J gene TRBJ1-5, with D possibly TRBD1 on 6 matching bases. CDR3 length: 15 residues. Germline CDR1 KGHSH, CDR2 LQKENI. V was pared by 0 bases and J by 5 bases, with 11 bases between. The CDR3 nucleotides are TGTGCCAGCTCACCACCGGGGGGGCGGGATCAGCCCCAGCATTTT. This translates into CASSPPGGRDQPQHF.

The V and J genes are TRBV19 and TRBJ2-1, with 10 bases lining up with TRBD2. The CDR3 is 15 amino acids. J lost 8 bases, V lost 3 bases, and 7 bases had no gene match. Looked up from germline, CDR1 is LNHDA and CDR2 is SQIVND (reference sequence). CDR3 protein: CASSMGASGSDEQFF. Written as DNA, the CDR3 is TGTGCCAGTAGTATGGGGGCTAGCGGGAGCGATGAGCAGTTCTTC.

The chain couples TRBV2 to TRBJ1-2, with 12 bases lining up with TRBD1. The junction had 7 bases not matched to a gene; V was cut back by 8 bases and J by 0 bases. CDR3 length: 16 amino acids. Per the germline V gene, CDR1 is SNHLY and CDR2 is FYNNEI. The CDR3 nucleotides are TGTGCCAGCGGGGGGACAGGGGGCTTCCCTAACTATGGCTACACCTTC. Translating it yields CASGGTGGFPNYGYTF. Full variable domain (rest looked up from reference TRBV2 and TRBJ1-2): EPEVTQTPSHQVTQMGQEVILRCVPISNHLYFYWYRQILGQKVEFLVSFYNNEISEKSEIFDDQFSVERPDGSNFTLKIRSTKLEDSAMYFCASGGTGGFPNYGYTFGSGTRLTVV.

V and J are TRBV4-1 and TRBJ1-4, with TRBD1 identical over 7 bases. Trimming cost V 0 bases and J 6 bases; bases outside gene matches: 4. Germline V lookup: CDR1 MGHRA, CDR2 YSYEKL. CDR3 length equals 15 residues. The chain's CDR3 is CASSQETGLYEKLFF. The CDR3 DNA is TGCGCCAGCAGCCAAGAGACAGGGTTGTATGAAAAACTGTTTTTT.

The genes are TRBV9 and TRBJ1-1; 9 positions match TRBD1. V lost 4 bases and J lost 6; bases outside the gene matches: 16. Looked up from germline, CDR1 is SGDLS and CDR2 is YYNGEE. This CDR3 contains 17 residues. CDR3 bases: TGTGCCAGCAGCCCCCGAGTAACTCATACAGGGGGCCCTGAAGCTTTCTTT. Its protein is CASSPRVTHTGGPEAFF.

This clone was found a few times. This chain connects TRBV7-3 to TRBJ2-7, with D perhaps TRBD1 (5 bases). Germline values: CDR1 SGHTA, CDR2 FQGTGA. The CDR3 length is 15 residues. Trimming stripped 3 bases from V and 0 bases from J, with 12 bases between. Written as DNA, the CDR3 is TGTGCCAGCAGCTTGCAGGGTACAAGCTCCTACGAGCAGTACTTC. This encodes CASSLQGTSSYEQYF.

J is TRBJ1-1 and V is TRBV7-3; D unresolved. The germline V gene encodes CDR1 SGHTA and CDR2 FQGTGA. Trimming stripped 5 bases from V and 4 bases from J, with 11 bases between. The CDR3 runs 13 residues. The CDR3 DNA follows: TGTGCCAGCAGCCCAGCGGGAAGCACTGAAGCTTTCTTT. Translating it yields CASSPAGSTEAFF.

The table lists this clone with a count of one. The chain recombines TRBV10-3 with TRBJ2-7, with no clear D. The germline gives CDR1 ENHRY, CDR2 SYGVKD. The ends were cut back, 7 bases at V and 5 bases at J, with 9 bases in the middle. This CDR3 region has 11 residues. CDR3 DNA: TGTGCCATCAAAGACATCCACGAGCAGTACTTC. This encodes CAIKDIHEQYF.

This CDR3 is CASSQGAEGPDTQYF. CDR3 DNA: TGCGCCAGCAGCCAAGGGGCGGAGGGACCAGATACGCAGTATTTT. The chain links TRBV4-3 to TRBJ2-3, with a weak D call TRBD2 (6 bases). The CDR3 sequence is 15 residues long. V was pared by 1 base and J by 4 bases, with 12 bases between. Germline V gene sequence: CDR1 LGHNA, CDR2 YSLEER.

This clone was observed once. The chain uses TRBV28 and TRBJ2-4; D possibly corresponds to TRBD2 (6 bases). The CDR3 is 14 amino acids. Germline V gene sequence: CDR1 MDHEN, CDR2 SYDVKM. Trimming left V 10 bases short and J 0 bases short, with 13 bases between. CDR3 sequence reads: CATDGGIAKNIQYF. The DNA of the CDR3 is TGTGCCACCGATGGGGGGATAGCCAAAAACATTCAGTACTTC.

The J gene is TRBJ2-2, the V gene TRBV3-1 (or the pseudogene TRBV3-2), with TRBD2 matching over 10 bases. V lost 3 bases to trimming and J lost 4 bases; unmatched junction nucleotides: 5. The CDR3 is made up of 16 amino acids. Germline V gives CDR1 LGHDT, CDR2 YNNKEL (reference sequence). DNA for the CDR3: TGTGCCAGCAGCCACTTAGCGGGAGGCCTCACCGGGGAGCTGTTTTTT. Protein product: CASSHLAGGLTGELFF.